One TCR beta chain is described in this entry. Its antigen is not identified. The data originate from a study of T cell responses to AZD1222 COVID-19 vaccine. Study as a whole: The analysis combined second doses at about 4 or about 12 weeks. General study findings and limits: Close to half of all spike-specific TCRs reportedly target regions of the variants that are unmutated. Clonal diversity may have been underestimated, and the donors were mostly white British, with more females than males. After the peak T cell response, and only then, were repertoires sampled.

Profiled with immunoSEQ multiplex PCR; TCRdb holds only in-frame clones, not every one. The sample includes some 120,000 clones, 91% of them seen just once. Germline V gene data show CDR1 as SGHVS and CDR2 as FNYEAQ. This CDR3 has 14 residues. J gave up 6 bases and V 5 bases, and 2 bases lay outside the gene matches. This TCR was recovered from an adult in good health. The chain links TRBV7-6 to TRBJ1-4, with TRBD1 matching over 11 bases. Sequencing used peripheral blood, obtained on day 0 of AZD1222 vaccination. Here the CDR3 reads CASSRTGGDEKLFF. CDR3 in DNA: TGTGCCAGCAGCCGGACAGGGGGCGATGAAAAACTGTTTTTT.